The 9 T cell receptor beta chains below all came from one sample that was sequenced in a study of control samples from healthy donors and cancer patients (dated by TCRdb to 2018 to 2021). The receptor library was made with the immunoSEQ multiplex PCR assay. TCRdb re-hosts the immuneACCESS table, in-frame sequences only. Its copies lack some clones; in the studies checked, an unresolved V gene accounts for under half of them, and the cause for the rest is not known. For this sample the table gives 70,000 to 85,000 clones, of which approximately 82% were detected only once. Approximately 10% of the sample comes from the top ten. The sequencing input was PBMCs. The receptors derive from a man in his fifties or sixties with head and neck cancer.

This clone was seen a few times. This CDR3 reads CASSSMDRDAFF. The CDR3 nucleotides are TGTGCCAGCAGTTCCATGGACAGGGATGCTTTCTTT. The chain couples TRBV28 to TRBJ1-1, with 8 bases that match TRBD1. After removal of 4 bases from V and 11 bases from J, the junction contained 6 bases not matched to a gene. The germline V gene has CDR1 MDHEN and CDR2 SYDVKM. The CDR3 length is 12 residues.

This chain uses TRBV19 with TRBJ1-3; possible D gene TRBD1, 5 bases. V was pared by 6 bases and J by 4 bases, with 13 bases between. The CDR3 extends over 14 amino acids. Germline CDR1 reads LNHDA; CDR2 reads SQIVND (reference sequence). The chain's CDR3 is CASRTTASGNTIYF. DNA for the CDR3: TGTGCCAGTAGAACGACAGCCAGCGGAAACACCATATATTTT.

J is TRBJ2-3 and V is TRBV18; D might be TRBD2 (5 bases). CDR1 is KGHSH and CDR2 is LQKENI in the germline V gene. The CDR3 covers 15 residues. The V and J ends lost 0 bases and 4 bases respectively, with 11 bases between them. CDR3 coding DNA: TGTGCCAGCTCACCACCACTAGTAGGATCAGATACGCAGTATTTT. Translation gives CASSPPLVGSDTQYF.

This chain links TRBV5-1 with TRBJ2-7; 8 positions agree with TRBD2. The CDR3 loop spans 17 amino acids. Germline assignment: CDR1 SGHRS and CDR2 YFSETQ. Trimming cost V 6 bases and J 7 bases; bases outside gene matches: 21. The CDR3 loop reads CASTLYMAGGTTGEQYF. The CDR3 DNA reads TGCGCCAGCACCCTTTATATGGCGGGAGGAACGACCGGGGAGCAGTACTTC.

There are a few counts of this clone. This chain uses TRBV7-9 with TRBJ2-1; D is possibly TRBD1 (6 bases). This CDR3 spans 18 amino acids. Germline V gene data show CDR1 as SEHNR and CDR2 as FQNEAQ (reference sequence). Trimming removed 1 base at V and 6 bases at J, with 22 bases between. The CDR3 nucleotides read TGTGCCAGCAGCTTAGGGATGCTGGTGGGGACACGAAGCAATGAGCAGTTCTTC. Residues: CASSLGMLVGTRSNEQFF.

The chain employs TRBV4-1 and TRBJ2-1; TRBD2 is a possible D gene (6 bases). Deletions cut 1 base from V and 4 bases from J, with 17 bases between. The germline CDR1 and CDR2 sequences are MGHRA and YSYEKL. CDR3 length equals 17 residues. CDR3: CASSQARGRAGYNEQFF. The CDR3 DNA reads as TGCGCCAGCAGCCAAGCCCGGGGCAGGGCGGGGTACAATGAGCAGTTCTTC.

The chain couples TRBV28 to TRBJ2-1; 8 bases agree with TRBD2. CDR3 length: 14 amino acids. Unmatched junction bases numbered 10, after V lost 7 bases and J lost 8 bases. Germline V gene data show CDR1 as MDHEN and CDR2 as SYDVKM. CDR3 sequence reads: CASISAGGGDEQFF. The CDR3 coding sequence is TGTGCCAGCATTTCCGCGGGGGGCGGCGATGAGCAGTTCTTC.

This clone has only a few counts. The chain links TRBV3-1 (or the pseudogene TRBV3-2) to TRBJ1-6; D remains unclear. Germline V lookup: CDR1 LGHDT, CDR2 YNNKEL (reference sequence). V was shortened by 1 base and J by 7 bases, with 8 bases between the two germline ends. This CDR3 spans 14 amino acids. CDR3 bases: TGTGCCAGCAGCCAAGCGTTCACAAATTCACCCCTCCACTTT. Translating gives CASSQAFTNSPLHF.

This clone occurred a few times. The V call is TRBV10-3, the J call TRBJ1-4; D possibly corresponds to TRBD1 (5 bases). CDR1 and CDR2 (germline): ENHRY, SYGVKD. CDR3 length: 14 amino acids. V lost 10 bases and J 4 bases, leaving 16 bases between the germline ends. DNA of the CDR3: TGTGCCACCAGCGACAGTGTCAATAATGAAAAACTGTTTTTT. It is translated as CATSDSVNNEKLFF.